These 21 T cell receptor beta chains originate from one sample sequenced in a study of T cells in Graves' hyperthyroidism and ophthalmopathy. The source material, RNA transcripts, was used to amplify TCR beta CDR3 regions. RT-PCR in the first round (using the HTBI primer set) targeted the TCR CDR3. TCRdb fed the multiplex PCR reads into MiXCR, producing one record per CDR3 protein. Among about 380,000 distinct CDR3 sequences listed, around a sixth were seen once. Sequencing was performed on blood. The receptors were gathered from a man between 18 and 29 years old with Graves' ophthalmopathy.

The rearrangement links TRBV27 to TRBJ1-4; a possible D gene is TRBD1 (5 bases). V lost 7 bases, J lost 8 bases, and 17 bases lay in between. The germline gives CDR1 MNHEY, CDR2 SMNVEV (reference sequence). This CDR3 has 14 residues. The CDR3 sequence: CASTPGTFSEKLFF. The CDR3 DNA is TGTGCCAGCACACCGGGGACGTTCTCCGAAAAACTGTTTTTT.

This clonotype was seen a few times. V gene TRBV19 combines with J gene TRBJ2-7; TRBD2 matches 11 bases. Per germline, CDR1 LNHDA and CDR2 SQIVND (reference sequence). V lost 6 bases, J lost 0 bases, and 4 bases stayed unmatched. The CDR3 has 15 residues. CDR3 region: CASRSTSGVSYEQYF. The CDR3 nucleotides read TGTGCCAGTAGGTCGACTAGCGGGGTCTCCTACGAGCAGTACTTC.

The V and J genes are TRBV20-1 and TRBJ1-5, with 7 nucleotides matching TRBD1. The V gene's germline CDR1 is DFQATT and CDR2 SNEGSKA (reference sequence). Unmatched junction bases numbered 3, after V lost 5 bases and J lost 5 bases. The CDR3 has 12 residues. CDR3 region: CSARQGHQPQHF. DNA of the CDR3: TGCAGTGCTCGACAGGGCCATCAGCCCCAGCATTTT.

This clonotype has at least ten counts. V usage is TRBV24-1 and J usage is TRBJ2-3; 7 bases fit TRBD1. J lost 2 bases, V lost 5 bases, and 6 bases had no gene match. The CDR3 totals 15 residues. The germline gives CDR1 KGHDR, CDR2 SFDVKD. The CDR3 DNA reads as TGTGCCACCAGTGGCAGGGACAGAAACACAGATACGCAGTATTTT. It specifies CATSGRDRNTDTQYF.

This clonotype turned up a few times. This chain links TRBV18 with TRBJ2-3; TRBD1 agrees at 9 bases. CDR1 and CDR2 (germline): KGHSH, LQKENI. The CDR3 covers 16 residues. Trimming removed 3 bases from V and 0 bases from J; junction bases left unmatched: 4. CDR3 sequence reads: CASSPGQGFSTDTQYF. The CDR3 DNA is TGTGCCAGCTCACCGGGACAGGGATTTAGCACAGATACGCAGTATTTT.

This clonotype was seen ten or more times. The rearrangement links TRBV20-1 to TRBJ2-3, with TRBD1 as a possible D gene (6 bases). The V and J ends lost 5 bases and 2 bases respectively, with 17 bases between them. The CDR3 extends over 15 amino acids. Germline V gene data show CDR1 as DFQATT and CDR2 as SNEGSKA (reference sequence). The CDR3 bases are TGCAGTGCTCCCGGGACAAGTCTTAACACAGATACGCAGTATTTT. Translated, it gives CSAPGTSLNTDTQYF.

This clonotype was picked up many times. The rearrangement links TRBV3-1 to TRBJ1-5; perhaps TRBD1 as D (5 bases). The germline CDR1 and CDR2 sequences are LGHDT and YNNKEL (reference sequence). V lost 4 bases and J lost 6, with 10 bases in between. The CDR3 runs 13 residues. CDR3 DNA sequence: TGTGCCAGCAGCCGGGGGGGGACTCAGCCCCAGCATTTT. It codes for CASSRGGTQPQHF.

In this sample, this clonotype turned up once. This chain uses TRBV20-1 with TRBJ1-2; 9 nucleotides line up with TRBD1. J was trimmed by 6 bases and V by 6 bases; bases with no gene match: 8. Germline CDR1 and CDR2: DFQATT and SNEGSKA (reference sequence). This CDR3 has 13 residues. This chain's CDR3 is CSARTGVRDGYTF. CDR3 in DNA: TGCAGTGCCCGGACAGGGGTGAGGGATGGCTACACCTTC.

This clonotype turned up a few times. The rearrangement joins TRBV7-2 to TRBJ2-7, with 14 bases lining up with TRBD2. The V segment lost 5 bases and the J segment 7 bases; nucleotides outside the gene matches: 7. The germline V gene encodes CDR1 SGHTA and CDR2 FQGNSA. The length of the CDR3 is 15 residues. The CDR3 is CASSRTSGGIWEQYF. The DNA of the CDR3 is TGTGCCAGCAGCCGGACTAGCGGGGGGATCTGGGAGCAGTACTTC.

This clonotype was seen many times. The chain employs TRBV2 and TRBJ1-2, with D possibly being TRBD1 (5 bases). Germline values: CDR1 SNHLY, CDR2 FYNNEI. The CDR3 runs 13 residues. With 10 bases removed from V and 2 bases from J, the gap between germline ends came to 14 bases. CDR3 loop: CANLKKGNYGYTF. The CDR3 nucleotides read TGTGCCAACCTGAAAAAGGGGAACTATGGCTACACCTTC.

Ten or more counts support this clonotype. The V call is TRBV3-1, the J call TRBJ2-5; D ambiguous. V was clipped by 4 bases and J by 5 bases, with 17 bases between them. This CDR3 contains 15 residues. CDR1 and CDR2 from the germline V gene are LGHDT and YNNKEL (reference sequence). DNA of the CDR3: TGTGCCAGCAGCCCGGCGGTCAGAGTCGGGGAGACCCAGTACTTC. Protein sequence: CASSPAVRVGETQYF.

This clonotype was seen repeatedly, ten times or more. The chain is built from TRBV6-5 and TRBJ2-7, with D hard to call. Between the trimmed V and J ends, which lost 2 bases and 5 bases, there was a span of 10 bases. The germline CDR1 and CDR2 sequences are MNHEY and SVGAGI. There are 13 residues in the CDR3. The CDR3 is CASSYNKGHEQYF. For the CDR3, the DNA is TGTGCCAGCAGTTACAACAAGGGCCACGAGCAGTACTTC.

The CDR3 sequence: CSASSEKLFF. In nucleotides, the CDR3 is TGCAGTGCTAGCTCTGAAAAACTGTTTTTT. The chain combines TRBV20-1 with TRBJ1-4; no clear D gene. The CDR3 covers 10 residues. The germline V and J ends were trimmed by 3 bases and 7 bases, with 3 bases remaining between them. Germline lookup yields CDR1 DFQATT and CDR2 SNEGSKA (reference sequence).

In this sample, this clonotype turned up a few times. This sequence joins TRBV12-3 or TRBV12-4 and TRBJ1-5; possibly TRBD1 for D (6 bases). CDR3 length: 14 amino acids. Between the trimmed V and J ends, which lost 5 bases and 5 bases, there was a span of 13 bases. The DNA for the CDR3 is TGTGCCAGCAGTACACGGGGGGCCCATCAGCCCCAGCATTTT. It translates to CASSTRGAHQPQHF.

This clonotype was observed at least ten times. The V and J genes are TRBV20-1 and TRBJ1-1; TRBD1 might be the D (6 bases). Germline V gene data show CDR1 as DFQATT and CDR2 as SNEGSKA (reference sequence). This CDR3 region has 13 residues. Between the trimmed V and J ends, which lost 5 bases and 3 bases, there was a span of 13 bases. The CDR3 spells CSAGQMGDTEAFF. The CDR3 nucleotides read TGCAGTGCTGGACAGATGGGGGACACTGAAGCTTTCTTT.

This clonotype has only a few counts. V usage is TRBV3-1 and J usage is TRBJ2-3; TRBD2 aligns across 10 bases. With 1 base clipped from V and 11 bases from J, the junction kept 12 bases outside the gene matches. Germline CDR1 LGHDT, CDR2 YNNKEL (reference sequence). This CDR3 contains 16 residues. This chain's CDR3 is CASSQGLAGGTAGQYF. The CDR3 bases are TGTGCCAGCAGCCAAGGACTAGCGGGCGGCACGGCGGGGCAGTATTTT.

In regard to this clonotype: This could be a read error, since a much larger clone is one nucleotide away. This chain connects TRBV6-2 or TRBV6-3 to TRBJ1-1; the D gene is possibly TRBD1 (5 bases). Germline V gene sequence: CDR1 MNHEY, CDR2 SVGEGT. Trimming stripped 7 bases from V and 4 bases from J, with 16 bases between. The CDR3 length is 14 residues. The CDR3 region has the DNA TGTGCCAGCATCGGGTTGAGAGGGGCCACTGAAGCTTTCTTT. The encoded protein is CASIGLRGATEAFF.

The sample holds many counts of this clonotype. The V call is TRBV7-3, the J call TRBJ2-1; D gene uncertain. Per the germline V gene, CDR1 is SGHTA and CDR2 is FQGTGA. The V end was cut by 1 base, the J end by 1 base, with 8 bases between. The CDR3 loop spans 15 amino acids. CDR3 in amino acids: CASSLMGGSYNEQFF. Here the CDR3 DNA reads TGTGCCAGCAGCTTAATGGGCGGATCCTACAATGAGCAGTTCTTC.

V usage is TRBV5-6 and J usage is TRBJ1-1; D is possibly TRBD1 (5 bases). Germline CDR1 SGHDT, CDR2 YYEEEE. Deletions cut 4 bases from V and 6 bases from J, with 22 bases between. This CDR3 is built from 16 residues. The CDR3 sequence is CASSPPLWGGGAEAFF. The CDR3 DNA reads TGTGCCAGCAGCCCACCTTTGTGGGGCGGGGGTGCTGAAGCTTTCTTT.

This clonotype occurred many times. The chain combines TRBV3-1 with TRBJ1-2, with a tentative D call TRBD1 (5 bases). CDR3 length: 15 amino acids. With 3 bases removed from V and 5 bases from J, the gap between germline ends came to 16 bases. CDR1 and CDR2 (germline): LGHDT, YNNKEL (reference sequence). For the CDR3, the DNA is TGTGCCAGCAGCCAGGGGCCAGTAGACGCGTATGGCTACACCTTC. It is translated as CASSQGPVDAYGYTF. Supplemented by reference TRBV3-1 and TRBJ1-2, the full variable domain reads DTAVSQTPKYLVTQMGNDKSIKCEQNLGHDTMYWYKQDSKKFLKIMFSYNNKELIINETVPNRFSPKSPDKAHLNLHINSLELGDSAVYFCASSQGPVDAYGYTFGSGTRLTVV.

J is TRBJ1-2 and V is TRBV27; TRBD1 matches at 7 bases. The CDR3 length is 16 residues. The V gene's germline CDR1 is MNHEY and CDR2 SMNVEV (reference sequence). After removal of 3 bases from V and 2 bases from J, the junction contained 9 bases not matched to a gene. In DNA form, the CDR3 reads TGTGCCAGCAGTTTGCCAAAAGGGGGCTTGAACTATGGCTACACCTTC. Amino acids: CASSLPKGGLNYGYTF.